The sequence of this T cell receptor (beta chain) was determined in a study of T cell repertoires in cytomegalovirus infection. Whole-study context: CMV epitopes, recently identified HLA-C-restricted and well-studied HLA-B-restricted, were used. Evidence of both CMV infection and a matching HLA type came from public TCR beta signatures.

This clonotype came up once. Its antigen is not known. V lost 5 bases to trimming and J lost 4 bases; unmatched junction nucleotides: 5. The CDR3 spans 15 residues. CDR1 is SEHNR, CDR2 FQNEAQ, per germline (reference sequence). TCRdb fed the reads into MiXCR, producing one record per CDR3 protein. This sample has about 470,000 distinct CDR3 sequences; under 55% occur once, and the top ten carry just under 45%. The sample in question was cultured PBMCs, obtained from culture after CMV antigen stimulation. The chain combines TRBV7-9 with TRBJ2-2, with 9 bases that match TRBD1. The sequence was obtained from a human donor in good health (CMV status not recorded). Some clones in this sample may be carry-over from other donors' samples. The CDR3 is CASSGEDRGTGELFF. The CDR3 DNA follows: TGTGCCAGCAGCGGAGAGGACAGGGGCACCGGGGAGCTGTTTTTT.